These 27 T cell receptor beta chains came from one sample sequenced in a study of T cell responses to AZD1222 COVID-19 vaccine. Some clones are missing from TCRdb's copy, which holds only in-frame ones; the method was immunoSEQ multiplex PCR. The data show about 150,000 clones, roughly 82% seen once. This specimen was peripheral blood, taken on day 0 of AZD1222 vaccination. The origin of the receptors is an adult in good health.

This chain connects TRBV25-1 to TRBJ1-5; maybe TRBD1 (5 bases). CDR1 and CDR2 (germline): MGHDK, SYGVNS. V was cut by 6 bases and J by 3 bases, with 12 bases left in between. The CDR3 runs to 14 residues. DNA of the CDR3: TGTGCCAGCAGAGGGGACGGACTCAATCAGCCCCAGCATTTT. Its translation: CASRGDGLNQPQHF.

The CDR3 sequence: CAISGSRARGEGAFF. CDR3 sequence (DNA): TGTGCCATCAGTGGCTCAAGGGCAAGGGGGGAGGGAGCTTTCTTT. This chain links TRBV10-3 with TRBJ1-1, with D possibly being TRBD1 (6 bases). The CDR3 has 15 amino acids. Trimming took off 4 bases at V and 10 bases at J, with 22 bases between the two ends. Germline-derived CDR1 and CDR2 are ENHRY and SYGVKD.

V usage is TRBV7-9 and J usage is TRBJ1-3; D unclear. Trimming took off 1 base at V and 0 bases at J, with 10 bases between the two ends. Per the germline V gene, CDR1 is SEHNR and CDR2 is FQNEAQ (reference sequence). This CDR3 spans 16 amino acids. The CDR3 spells CASSLGGRSSGNTIYF. CDR3 sequence (DNA): TGTGCCAGCAGCTTAGGAGGCAGAAGCTCTGGAAACACCATATATTTT.

This chain joins TRBV7-9 and TRBJ1-2; 11 nucleotides match TRBD1. The V gene's germline CDR1 is SEHNR and CDR2 FQNEAQ (reference sequence). CDR3 size: 15 residues. The V and J ends lost 5 bases and 8 bases, in that order; junction bases with no gene match: 10. DNA of the CDR3: TGTGCCAGCAGCCCGGGACAGGGGGGTTTTGAAGGCTACACCTTC. Its translation is CASSPGQGGFEGYTF.

J is TRBJ1-1 and V is TRBV5-1; TRBD1 might be the D (5 bases). The CDR3 loop spans 15 amino acids. The germline V gene encodes CDR1 SGHRS and CDR2 YFSETQ. V shed 0 bases and J shed 2 bases, with 11 bases lying between them. CDR3 nucleotide sequence: TGCGCCAGCAGCTTGGTGTCAGGGAAAAACACTGAAGCTTTCTTT. Protein: CASSLVSGKNTEAFF.

This clone has only one observation. The rearrangement uses TRBV28 and TRBJ1-1; D remains unclear. The CDR3 spans 14 residues. Germline CDR1 MDHEN, CDR2 SYDVKM. V dropped 2 bases and J dropped 3 bases, with 10 bases sitting between them. CDR3 sequence: CASSLGTGYTEAFF. The CDR3 coding sequence is TGTGCCAGCAGTTTAGGAACGGGCTACACTGAAGCTTTCTTT.

V and J are TRBV9 and TRBJ1-5; 9 bases align to TRBD1. CDR1 is SGDLS and CDR2 is YYNGEE in the germline V gene. The CDR3 has 16 amino acids. The V gene end was trimmed by 5 bases and the J gene end by 3 bases; junction bases not matched to a gene: 9. CDR3 sequence: CASRPGQGNINQPQHF. The CDR3 bases are TGTGCCAGCAGACCGGGACAGGGAAATATCAATCAGCCCCAGCATTTT.

The gene calls are TRBV28 and TRBJ1-1; 8 bases are shared with TRBD1. The length of the CDR3 is 15 residues. Germline V lookup: CDR1 MDHEN, CDR2 SYDVKM. V shed 7 bases and J 7 bases; nucleotides not matched to a gene: 14. CDR3 in DNA: TGTGCCAGCAATTCCCCGGGACAGGCACACAATGAAGCTTTCTTT. Protein sequence: CASNSPGQAHNEAFF.

This sequence joins TRBV5-1 and TRBJ1-2; D gene uncertain. Germline V gives CDR1 SGHRS, CDR2 YFSETQ. The V and J ends lost 0 bases and 6 bases respectively, with 9 bases between them. The CDR3 is 13 residues long. CDR3: CASSLVGEHGYTF. CDR3 sequence (DNA): TGCGCCAGCAGCTTGGTCGGGGAACATGGCTACACCTTC.

The V call is TRBV7-8, the J call TRBJ2-1; a possible D gene is TRBD2 (6 bases). The CDR3 consists of 16 residues. The germline gives CDR1 SGHVS, CDR2 FQNEAQ. V was pared by 2 bases and J by 4 bases, with 15 bases between. The CDR3 is CASSLRRDATYNEQFF. CDR3 sequence (DNA): TGTGCCAGCAGCTTAAGGAGGGACGCTACTTACAATGAGCAGTTCTTC.

The rearrangement uses TRBV2 and TRBJ1-1; maybe TRBD1 (6 bases). This CDR3 contains 15 residues. Germline V gene sequence: CDR1 SNHLY, CDR2 FYNNEI. Trimming stripped 5 bases from V and 2 bases from J, with 15 bases between. CDR3 DNA sequence: TGTGCCAGCAGTCCAGCGTGGGGGGCAAACACTGAAGCTTTCTTT. Translating gives CASSPAWGANTEAFF. Filled out from reference TRBV2 and TRBJ1-1, the complete variable domain reads EPEVTQTPSHQVTQMGQEVILRCVPISNHLYFYWYRQILGQKVEFLVSFYNNEISEKSEIFDDQFSVERPDGSNFTLKIRSTKLEDSAMYFCASSPAWGANTEAFFGQGTRLTVV.

The genes are TRBV12-3 or TRBV12-4 and TRBJ1-2, with D perhaps matching TRBD1 (5 bases). The V end was cut by 3 bases, the J end by 6 bases, with 8 bases between. CDR3 length: 12 amino acids. CDR3 protein: CASSLTVNGYTF. The CDR3 bases are TGTGCCAGCAGTTTGACAGTCAATGGCTACACCTTC.

The chain uses TRBV5-1 and TRBJ2-7; 10 bases are a match to TRBD1. V shed 3 bases, J shed 3 bases, and the junction held 6 bases outside the gene matches. The germline gives CDR1 SGHRS, CDR2 YFSETQ. This CDR3 comprises 15 residues. DNA for the CDR3: TGCGCCAGCAGCTCATCCGGGACAGGGGACTACGAGCAGTACTTC. Protein sequence: CASSSSGTGDYEQYF.

The chain recombines TRBV6-5 with TRBJ1-2; the D gene is possibly TRBD1 (5 bases). CDR3 length: 14 residues. Trimming took off 0 bases at V and 5 bases at J, with 10 bases between the two ends. The germline gives CDR1 MNHEY, CDR2 SVGAGI. CDR3 nucleotide sequence: TGTGCCAGCAGTTACTCTGGGCAGGGATATGGCTACACCTTC. It translates to CASSYSGQGYGYTF.

This clone was seen once. The chain carries TRBV5-6 and TRBJ1-2; no definite D call. The ends were cut back, 1 base at V and 6 bases at J, with 13 bases in the middle. The CDR3 is 14 residues long. Looked up from germline, CDR1 is SGHDT and CDR2 is YYEEEE. CDR3 DNA sequence: TGTGCCAGCAGCTTGCCCAGTTTACGGGATGGCTACACCTTC. The encoded protein is CASSLPSLRDGYTF.

The genes are TRBV28 and TRBJ1-2; no clear D. Germline V lookup: CDR1 MDHEN, CDR2 SYDVKM. V was trimmed by 6 bases and J by 1 base, leaving 6 bases between them. The length of the CDR3 is 12 residues. CDR3 sequence: CASRPGNYGYTF. CDR3 DNA sequence: TGTGCCAGCAGGCCCGGTAACTATGGCTACACCTTC.

V usage is TRBV28 and J usage is TRBJ1-2; D is unresolved. V shed 3 bases and J shed 2 bases, with 1 base lying between them. The CDR3 covers 11 residues. CDR1 is MDHEN and CDR2 is SYDVKM in the germline V gene. Here the CDR3 reads CASSLNYGYTF. The CDR3 nucleotides read TGTGCCAGCAGTTTGAACTATGGCTACACCTTC.

V is TRBV5-1 and J is TRBJ1-1; the D gene is possibly TRBD1 (5 bases). The V gene lost 2 bases and the J gene lost 5 bases, with 13 bases spanning the gap. The germline V gene has CDR1 SGHRS and CDR2 YFSETQ. The CDR3 length is 14 residues. The CDR3 sequence: CASSFTAGRTEAFF. The CDR3 DNA sequence: TGCGCCAGCAGCTTTACTGCAGGGCGGACTGAAGCTTTCTTT.

This rearrangement joins TRBV6-1 to TRBJ1-6; TRBD1 aligns across 8 bases. Trimming at V came to 3 bases and at J to 5 bases, leaving 6 bases not matched to a gene. CDR1 and CDR2 from the germline V gene are MNHNS and SASEGT. This CDR3 region has 16 residues. CDR3 nucleotides: TGTGCCAGCAGTGAGCGTTACAGGGGGAATAATTCACCCCTCCACTTT. As protein: CASSERYRGNNSPLHF.

The CDR3 protein is CASRSLGRFNEKLFF. The CDR3 nucleotides are TGTGCCAGCAGGTCCTTAGGACGGTTTAATGAAAAACTGTTTTTT. The chain couples TRBV6-6 to TRBJ1-4; D is undetermined. The CDR3 is made up of 15 amino acids. V was trimmed by 6 bases and J by 4 bases, leaving 15 bases between them. Looked up from germline, CDR1 is MNHNY and CDR2 is SVGAGI (reference sequence).

The genes are TRBV6-5 and TRBJ1-1; 7 bases match TRBD1. J gave up 5 bases and V 11 bases, and 11 bases lay outside the gene matches. Germline CDR1 is MNHEY and CDR2 is SVGAGI. This CDR3 spans 13 amino acids. The CDR3 is CAVEGQGGTEAFF. The DNA for the CDR3 is TGTGCCGTCGAAGGGCAGGGGGGAACTGAAGCTTTCTTT.

This chain links TRBV6-5 with TRBJ1-1; D ambiguous. The CDR3 is 12 amino acids. The germline gives CDR1 MNHEY, CDR2 SVGAGI. Trimming stripped 7 bases from V and 3 bases from J, with 9 bases between. The CDR3 region has the DNA TGTGCCAGCAAAGCGGGGTACACTGAAGCTTTCTTT. Translation: CASKAGYTEAFF.

The chain is built from TRBV30 and TRBJ1-3; TRBD1 matches 9 bases. CDR3 length: 15 amino acids. The ends lost 2 bases at V and 5 bases at J; junction bases unmatched: 7. Looked up from germline, CDR1 is GTSNPN and CDR2 is SVGIG (reference sequence). The CDR3 loop reads CAWSPTGTGRNTIYF. The CDR3 DNA reads as TGTGCCTGGAGTCCCACCGGGACAGGGAGAAACACCATATATTTT.

V usage is TRBV29-1 and J usage is TRBJ2-1; 13 bases agree with TRBD2. Germline CDR1 is SQVTM and CDR2 is ANQGSEA. The junction had 10 bases not matched to a gene; V was cut back by 4 bases and J by 1 base. The CDR3 sequence is 18 residues long. The CDR3 nucleotides read TGCAGCGTTGCCCTGCAGCCGGGACTAGCGGGATCCTACAATGAGCAGTTCTTC. Its translation: CSVALQPGLAGSYNEQFF.

The chain is built from TRBV7-9 and TRBJ1-2, with TRBD1 as a possible D gene (5 bases). The V and J ends lost 2 bases and 5 bases respectively, with 9 bases between them. CDR3 length: 13 amino acids. Germline V gene sequence: CDR1 SEHNR, CDR2 FQNEAQ (reference sequence). In nucleotides, the CDR3 is TGTGCCAGCAGCTTAAGGGACGTGTATGGCTACACCTTC. Its protein is CASSLRDVYGYTF.

The rearrangement joins TRBV30 to TRBJ1-1; D gene uncertain. V was cut by 2 bases and J by 5 bases, with 15 bases left in between. Germline V gene data show CDR1 as GTSNPN and CDR2 as SVGIG (reference sequence). The CDR3 runs 14 residues. DNA of the CDR3: TGTGCCTGGAGTCAGGCCCCGGGCGGGACTGAAGCTTTCTTT. Protein: CAWSQAPGGTEAFF.

The rearrangement links TRBV28 to TRBJ1-1; D possibly corresponds to TRBD1 (6 bases). The V end was cut by 5 bases, the J end by 5 bases, with 18 bases between. From germline, CDR1 is MDHEN and CDR2 SYDVKM. The CDR3 runs 15 residues. The CDR3 DNA reads TGTGCCAGCAGTAACATGGGACATCAGGGGACTGAAGCTTTCTTT. It yields the protein CASSNMGHQGTEAFF.